The 6 T cell receptor beta chains listed next were all sequenced from one sample in a study of T-cell memory formation after mild COVID-19. Using its own MiXCR run on the 5' RACE reads, TCRdb lists one record per CDR3 protein. The data contain 250,000 to 300,000 distinct CDR3 sequences, about a sixth of them seen just once; the ten biggest clones take up about 23%. The sequencing input was PBMCs or a T cell subset sorted from them (not recorded which). Receptors were obtained from a man in his late teens or twenties who had mild COVID-19 (a few samples of this study predate the infection). Cell type and time point are not known.

This clonotype was recorded a few times. The chain joins TRBV10-3 to TRBJ1-2; a weak D match, TRBD1 (5 bases). The CDR3 totals 15 residues. Germline CDR1 reads ENHRY; CDR2 reads SYGVKD. Trimming shortened V by 8 bases and J by 2 bases, and 18 bases separated the two germline ends. The CDR3 nucleotides are TGTGCCATCCAGGAGTCGGGGGAATCAAACTATGGCTACACCTTC. Its translation is CAIQESGESNYGYTF.

V usage is TRBV27 and J usage is TRBJ2-1; D is possibly TRBD2 (6 bases). The CDR3 sequence is 16 residues long. Trimming cost V 3 bases and J 6 bases, with 18 bases left between them. Per the germline V gene, CDR1 is MNHEY and CDR2 is SMNVEV (reference sequence). The CDR3 DNA is TGTGCCAGCAGTTTCTCGGGACTCCCCAGGTCCAATGAGCAGTTCTTC. Its translation is CASSFSGLPRSNEQFF.

The chain employs TRBV27 and TRBJ1-1; perhaps TRBD1 as D (6 bases). The germline V gene has CDR1 MNHEY and CDR2 SMNVEV (reference sequence). This CDR3 region has 14 residues. V was shortened by 5 bases and J by 3 bases, with 13 bases between the two germline ends. This CDR3 is CASSPLGGDTEAFF. In nucleotides, the CDR3 is TGTGCCAGCAGTCCGTTGGGGGGCGACACTGAAGCTTTCTTT.

This clonotype occurred a few times. The CDR3 coding sequence is TGTGCCAGCAGCGTCGGGGGAGGCAGGGTGAATGAGCAGTTCTTC. Translation: CASSVGGGRVNEQFF. The V gene is TRBV9, the J gene TRBJ2-1; perhaps TRBD2 as D (6 bases). Germline V gene lookup returns CDR1 SGDLS and CDR2 YYNGEE. V lost 2 bases, J lost 7 bases, and 16 bases lay in between. The CDR3 is 15 residues long.

The chain carries TRBV9 and TRBJ2-2; D gene uncertain. The CDR3 covers 15 residues. Deletions cut 1 base from V and 6 bases from J, with 13 bases between. Germline V lookup: CDR1 SGDLS, CDR2 YYNGEE. The CDR3 nucleotides read TGTGCCAGCAGCGTAAAGTCTTTTGAATCCGGGGAGCTGTTTTTT. Its protein is CASSVKSFESGELFF.

The sample holds a few counts of this clonotype. The CDR3 sequence: CSGSDGSRNYGYTF. The DNA for the CDR3 is TGCAGTGGCTCAGACGGAAGTAGAAACTATGGCTACACCTTC. The rearrangement links TRBV20-1 to TRBJ1-2; D gene uncertain. V lost 7 bases and J lost 2, with 17 bases in between. The V gene's germline CDR1 is DFQATT and CDR2 SNEGSKA (reference sequence). The CDR3 length is 14 residues.